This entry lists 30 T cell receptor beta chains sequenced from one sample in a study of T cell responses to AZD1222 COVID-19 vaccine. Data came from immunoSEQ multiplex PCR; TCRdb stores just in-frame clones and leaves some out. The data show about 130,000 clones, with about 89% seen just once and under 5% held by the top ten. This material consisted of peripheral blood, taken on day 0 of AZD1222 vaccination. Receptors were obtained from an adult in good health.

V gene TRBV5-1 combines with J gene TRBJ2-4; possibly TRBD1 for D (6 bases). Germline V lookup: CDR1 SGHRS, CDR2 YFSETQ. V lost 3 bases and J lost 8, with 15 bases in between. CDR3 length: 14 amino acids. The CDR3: CASSSMDNRDIQYF. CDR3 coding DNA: TGCGCCAGCAGCTCGATGGACAACAGGGACATTCAGTACTTC.

The CDR3 DNA reads TGTGCCAGCAGTTTGTGGTCGGCCGACAATGAGCAGTTCTTC. It yields the protein CASSLWSADNEQFF. The chain links TRBV28 to TRBJ2-1; D is uncertain. Germline CDR1 MDHEN, CDR2 SYDVKM. The V end was cut by 3 bases, the J end by 5 bases, with 11 bases between. The CDR3 spans 14 residues.

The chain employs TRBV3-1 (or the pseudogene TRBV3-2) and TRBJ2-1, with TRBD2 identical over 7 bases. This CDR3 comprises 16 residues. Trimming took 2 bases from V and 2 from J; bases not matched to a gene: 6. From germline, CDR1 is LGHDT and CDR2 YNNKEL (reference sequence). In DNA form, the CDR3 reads TGTGCCAGCAGCCAACCAGCGGGGCTTACCTACAATGAGCAGTTCTTC. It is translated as CASSQPAGLTYNEQFF.

The CDR3 loop is CASSSDRARGYTF. Written as DNA, the CDR3 is TGTGCCAGCAGCTCAGACAGGGCCCGTGGCTACACCTTC. The V call is TRBV2, the J call TRBJ1-2; 7 bases are a match to TRBD1. V shed 6 bases and J 7 bases; nucleotides not matched to a gene: 8. The CDR3 sequence is 13 residues long. Germline values: CDR1 SNHLY, CDR2 FYNNEI.

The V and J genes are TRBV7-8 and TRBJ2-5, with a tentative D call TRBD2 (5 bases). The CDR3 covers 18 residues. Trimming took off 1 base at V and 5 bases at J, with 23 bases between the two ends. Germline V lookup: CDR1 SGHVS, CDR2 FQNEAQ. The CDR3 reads CASSLVKGWSLREETQYF. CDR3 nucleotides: TGTGCCAGCAGCTTAGTCAAAGGCTGGAGTCTAAGGGAGGAGACCCAGTACTTC.

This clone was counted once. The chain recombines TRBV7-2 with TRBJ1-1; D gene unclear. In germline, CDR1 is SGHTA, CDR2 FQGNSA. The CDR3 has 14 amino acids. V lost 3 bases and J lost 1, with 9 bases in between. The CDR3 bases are TGTGCCAGCAGCTTCTACTGGGGGAACACTGAAGCTTTCTTT. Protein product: CASSFYWGNTEAFF.

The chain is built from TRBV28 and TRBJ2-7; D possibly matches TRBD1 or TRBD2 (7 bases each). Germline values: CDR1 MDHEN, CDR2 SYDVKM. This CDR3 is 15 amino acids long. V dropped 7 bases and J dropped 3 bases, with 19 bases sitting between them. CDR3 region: CASNPQGEGRYEQYF. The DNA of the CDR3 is TGTGCCAGCAACCCTCAGGGGGAGGGCCGCTACGAGCAGTACTTC. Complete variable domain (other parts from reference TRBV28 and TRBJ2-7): DVKVTQSSRYLVKRTGEKVFLECVQDMDHENMFWYRQDPGLGLRLIYFSYDVKMKEKGDIPEGYSVSREKKERFSLILESASTNQTSMYLCASNPQGEGRYEQYFGPGTRLTVT.

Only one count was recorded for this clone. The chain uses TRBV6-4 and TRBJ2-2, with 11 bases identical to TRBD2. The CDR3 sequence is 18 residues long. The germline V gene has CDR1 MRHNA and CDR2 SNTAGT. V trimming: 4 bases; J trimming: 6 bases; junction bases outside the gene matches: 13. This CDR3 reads CASSAQPLAGGYPGELFF. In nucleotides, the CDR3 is TGTGCCAGCAGTGCCCAACCTCTAGCGGGGGGCTATCCCGGGGAGCTGTTTTTT.

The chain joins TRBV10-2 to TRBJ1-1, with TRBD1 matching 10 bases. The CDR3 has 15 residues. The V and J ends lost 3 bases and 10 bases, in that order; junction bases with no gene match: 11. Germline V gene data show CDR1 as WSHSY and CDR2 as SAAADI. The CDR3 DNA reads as TGCGCCAGCAGTGACCAGACAGGGGGCCACGAAGTAGCTTTCTTT. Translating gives CASSDQTGGHEVAFF.

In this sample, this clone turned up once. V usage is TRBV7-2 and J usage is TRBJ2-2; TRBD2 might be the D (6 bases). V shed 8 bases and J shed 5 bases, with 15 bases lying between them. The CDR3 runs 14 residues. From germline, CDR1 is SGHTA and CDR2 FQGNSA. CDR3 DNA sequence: TGTGCCAGCTTTTTCGGGGGTTCGACCGGGGAGCTGTTTTTT. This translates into CASFFGGSTGELFF.

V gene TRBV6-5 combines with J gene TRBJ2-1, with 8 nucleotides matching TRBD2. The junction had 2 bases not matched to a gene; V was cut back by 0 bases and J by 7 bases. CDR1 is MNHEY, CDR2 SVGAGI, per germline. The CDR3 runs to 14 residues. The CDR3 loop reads CASSYSLAGNEQFF. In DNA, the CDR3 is TGTGCCAGCAGTTACTCCTTAGCGGGAAATGAGCAGTTCTTC.

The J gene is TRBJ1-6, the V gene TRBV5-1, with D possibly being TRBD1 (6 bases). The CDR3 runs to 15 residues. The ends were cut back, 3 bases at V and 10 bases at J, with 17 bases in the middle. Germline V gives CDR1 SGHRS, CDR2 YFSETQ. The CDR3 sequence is CASSSEGGSGSPLHF. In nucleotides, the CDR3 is TGCGCCAGCAGCTCGGAGGGGGGAAGTGGATCACCCCTCCACTTT. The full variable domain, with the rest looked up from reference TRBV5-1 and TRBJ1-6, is KAGVTQTPRYLIKTRGQQVTLSCSPISGHRSVSWYQQTPGQGLQFLFEYFSETQRNKGNFPGRFSGRQFSNSRSEMNVSTLELGDSALYLCASSSEGGSGSPLHFGNGTRLTVT.

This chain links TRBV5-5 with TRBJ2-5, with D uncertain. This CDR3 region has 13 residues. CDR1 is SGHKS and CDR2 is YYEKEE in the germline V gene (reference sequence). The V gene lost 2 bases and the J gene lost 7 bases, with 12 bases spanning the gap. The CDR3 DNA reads TGTGCCAGCAGCTTTGAGGCTGGGGTGACCCAGTACTTC. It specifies CASSFEAGVTQYF.

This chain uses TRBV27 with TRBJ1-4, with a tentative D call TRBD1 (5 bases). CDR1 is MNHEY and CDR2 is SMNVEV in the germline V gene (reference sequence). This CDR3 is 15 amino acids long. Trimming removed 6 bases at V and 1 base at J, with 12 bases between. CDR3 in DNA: TGTGCCAGCAGGCGGGGGTCGGGAACTAATGAAAAACTGTTTTTT. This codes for CASRRGSGTNEKLFF.

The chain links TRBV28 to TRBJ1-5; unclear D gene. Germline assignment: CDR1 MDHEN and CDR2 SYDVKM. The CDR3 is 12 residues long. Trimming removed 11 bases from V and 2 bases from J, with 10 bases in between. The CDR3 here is CAGRGGNQPQHF. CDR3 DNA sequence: TGTGCCGGTCGGGGTGGCAATCAGCCCCAGCATTTT.

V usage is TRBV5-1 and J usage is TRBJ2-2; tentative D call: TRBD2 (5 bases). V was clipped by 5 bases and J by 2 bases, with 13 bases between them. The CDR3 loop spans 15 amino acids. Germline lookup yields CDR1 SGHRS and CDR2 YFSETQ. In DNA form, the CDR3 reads TGCGCCAGCAGTCTAATACCTAGCAACACCGGGGAGCTGTTTTTT. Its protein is CASSLIPSNTGELFF.

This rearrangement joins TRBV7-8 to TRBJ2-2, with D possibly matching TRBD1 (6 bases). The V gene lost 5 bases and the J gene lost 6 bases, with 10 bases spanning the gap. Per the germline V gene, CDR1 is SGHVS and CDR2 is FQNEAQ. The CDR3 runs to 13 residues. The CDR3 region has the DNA TGTGCCAGCAGCGTCAACAGGGCCGGGGAGCTGTTTTTT. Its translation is CASSVNRAGELFF.

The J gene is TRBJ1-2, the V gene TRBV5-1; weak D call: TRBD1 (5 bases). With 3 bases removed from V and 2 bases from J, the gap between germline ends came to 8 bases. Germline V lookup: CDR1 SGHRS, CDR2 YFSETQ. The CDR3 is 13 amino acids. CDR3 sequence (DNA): TGCGCCAGCAGCTACGACAGAAACTATGGCTACACCTTC. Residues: CASSYDRNYGYTF. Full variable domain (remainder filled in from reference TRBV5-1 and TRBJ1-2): KAGVTQTPRYLIKTRGQQVTLSCSPISGHRSVSWYQQTPGQGLQFLFEYFSETQRNKGNFPGRFSGRQFSNSRSEMNVSTLELGDSALYLCASSYDRNYGYTFGSGTRLTVV.

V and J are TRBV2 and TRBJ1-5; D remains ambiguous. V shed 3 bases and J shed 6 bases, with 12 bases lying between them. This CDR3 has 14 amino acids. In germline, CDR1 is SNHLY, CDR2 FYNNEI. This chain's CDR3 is CASSDVFGPQPQHF. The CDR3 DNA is TGTGCCAGCAGTGACGTCTTCGGCCCTCAGCCCCAGCATTTT.

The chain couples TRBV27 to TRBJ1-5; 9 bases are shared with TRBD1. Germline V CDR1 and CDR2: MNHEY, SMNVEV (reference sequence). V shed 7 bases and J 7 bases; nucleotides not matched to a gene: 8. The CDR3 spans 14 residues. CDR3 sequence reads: CASTPGQGMQPQHF. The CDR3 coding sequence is TGTGCCAGCACTCCGGGACAGGGAATGCAGCCCCAGCATTTT.

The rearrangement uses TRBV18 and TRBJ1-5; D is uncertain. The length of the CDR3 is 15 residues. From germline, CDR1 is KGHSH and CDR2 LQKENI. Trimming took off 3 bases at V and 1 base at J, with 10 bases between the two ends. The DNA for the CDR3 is TGTGCCAGCTCACCGTACGGGAACAGCAATCAGCCCCAGCATTTT. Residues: CASSPYGNSNQPQHF.

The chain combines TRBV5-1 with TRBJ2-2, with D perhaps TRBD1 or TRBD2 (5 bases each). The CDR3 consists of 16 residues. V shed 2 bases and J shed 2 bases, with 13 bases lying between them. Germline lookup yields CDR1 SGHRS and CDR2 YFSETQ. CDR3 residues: CASSFLGRLNTGELFF. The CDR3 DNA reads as TGCGCCAGCAGCTTCCTGGGACGGCTAAACACCGGGGAGCTGTTTTTT.

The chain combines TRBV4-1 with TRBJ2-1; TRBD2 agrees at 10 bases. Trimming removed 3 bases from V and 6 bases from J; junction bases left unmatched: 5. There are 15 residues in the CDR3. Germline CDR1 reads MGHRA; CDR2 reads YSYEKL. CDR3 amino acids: CASSQGTSASNEQFF. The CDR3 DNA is TGCGCCAGCAGCCAGGGGACTAGCGCCTCCAATGAGCAGTTCTTC.

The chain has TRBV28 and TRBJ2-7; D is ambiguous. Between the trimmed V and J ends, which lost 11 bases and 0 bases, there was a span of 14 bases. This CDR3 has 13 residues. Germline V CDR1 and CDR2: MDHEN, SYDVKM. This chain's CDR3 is CALIGQASYEQYF. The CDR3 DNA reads TGTGCCCTCATCGGCCAGGCCTCCTACGAGCAGTACTTC.

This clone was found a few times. The CDR3 coding sequence is TGCAGCAGTGCCGGGACTAGCGGCCGAATTACAGATAGCACAGATACGCAGTATTTT. The encoded protein is CSSAGTSGRITDSTDTQYF. V usage is TRBV29-1 and J usage is TRBJ2-3; 11 bases match TRBD2. V shed 8 bases, J shed 0 bases, and the junction held 19 bases outside the gene matches. The germline V gene has CDR1 SQVTM and CDR2 ANQGSEA. This CDR3 spans 19 amino acids.

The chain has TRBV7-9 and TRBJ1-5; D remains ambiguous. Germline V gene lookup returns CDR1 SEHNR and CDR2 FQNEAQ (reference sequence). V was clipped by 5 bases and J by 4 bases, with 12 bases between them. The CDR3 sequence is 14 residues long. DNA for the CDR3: TGTGCCAGCAGCCCGATTGATGCTAATCAGCCCCAGCATTTT. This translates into CASSPIDANQPQHF.

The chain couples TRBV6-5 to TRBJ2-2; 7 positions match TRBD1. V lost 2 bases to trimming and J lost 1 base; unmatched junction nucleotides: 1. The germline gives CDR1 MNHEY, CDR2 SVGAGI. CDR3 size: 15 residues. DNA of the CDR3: TGTGCCAGCAGTTACGGACAGGTGAACACCGGGGAGCTGTTTTTT. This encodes CASSYGQVNTGELFF.

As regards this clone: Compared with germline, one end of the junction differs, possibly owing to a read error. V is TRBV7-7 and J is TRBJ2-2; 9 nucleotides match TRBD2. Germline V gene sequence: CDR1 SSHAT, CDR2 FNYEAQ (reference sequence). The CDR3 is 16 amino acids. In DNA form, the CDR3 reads TGTGCTAGCACCACTGGCGGGGGGGCTGGAACCGGGGAGCTGTTTTTT. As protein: CASTTGGGAGTGELFF.

Here the CDR3 DNA reads TGTGCCAGTAGTATAGGAGGGTTTGAGACCCAGTACTTC. Amino acids: CASSIGGFETQYF. V and J are TRBV19 and TRBJ2-5; tentatively, D is TRBD2 (5 bases). The CDR3 has 13 residues. V lost 1 base to trimming and J lost 5 bases, with 8 bases between them. CDR1 and CDR2 from the germline V gene are LNHDA and SQIVND (reference sequence).

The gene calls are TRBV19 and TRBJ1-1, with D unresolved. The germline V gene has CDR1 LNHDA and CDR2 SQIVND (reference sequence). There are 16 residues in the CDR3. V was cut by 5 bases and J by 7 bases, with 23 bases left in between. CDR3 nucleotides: TGTGCCAGTAGTGATGTCGGTAACGGGTGGTTTGGTGAAGCTTTCTTT. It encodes CASSDVGNGWFGEAFF.